The next 28 T cell receptor beta chains were all read from a single sample in a study of blood T cell repertoires in COVID-19. The data were produced by immunoSEQ multiplex PCR, yet TCRdb's version contains in-frame clones alone and is incomplete. The sample consists of about 270,000 clones, around 86% of them appearing once. Sequenced sample: peripheral blood. The receptors were gathered from a man aged 35-49 years with active or convalescent COVID-19.

This chain connects TRBV7-9 to TRBJ2-1; 10 nucleotides align to TRBD1. The J segment lost 3 bases and the V segment lost 5 bases, leaving 7 bases of the junction unmatched. CDR3 length equals 16 residues. The germline V gene has CDR1 SEHNR and CDR2 FQNEAQ (reference sequence). CDR3 nucleotide sequence: TGTGCCAGCAGCCCCCGGGACAGGGGTTTCTACAATGAGCAGTTCTTC. Translation gives CASSPRDRGFYNEQFF.

V and J are TRBV29-1 and TRBJ2-3; TRBD2 aligns across 12 bases. From germline, CDR1 is SQVTM and CDR2 ANQGSEA. CDR3 length: 18 amino acids. J lost 4 bases, V lost 6 bases, and 17 bases had no gene match. CDR3 protein: CSVKGQSTSGRMADTQYF. The CDR3 DNA follows: TGCAGCGTCAAAGGACAGTCGACTAGCGGGAGAATGGCAGATACGCAGTATTTT.

This chain joins TRBV6-5 and TRBJ2-7; TRBD1 matches 7 bases. Germline values: CDR1 MNHEY, CDR2 SVGAGI. This CDR3 has 12 amino acids. Trimming removed 8 bases from V and 6 bases from J; junction bases left unmatched: 7. The chain's CDR3 is CASGDRQGEQYF. CDR3 nucleotides: TGTGCCAGCGGGGACCGACAGGGCGAGCAGTACTTC.

This clone has only one observation. V and J are TRBV18 and TRBJ1-1, with TRBD1 matching 11 bases. Germline CDR1 and CDR2: KGHSH and LQKENI. CDR3 length: 16 residues. J was trimmed by 3 bases and V by 2 bases; bases with no gene match: 5. The CDR3 DNA reads TGTGCCAGCTCACCAGGGGACAGGGGGACGTACACTGAAGCTTTCTTT. Translated: CASSPGDRGTYTEAFF.

The chain employs TRBV7-8 and TRBJ2-7; 8 bases line up with TRBD2. The J segment lost 6 bases and the V segment lost 4 bases, leaving 5 bases of the junction unmatched. CDR3 length: 13 amino acids. Germline CDR1 and CDR2: SGHVS and FQNEAQ. DNA for the CDR3: TGTGCCAGCAGCTCCCAGCGGGAGCGCGAGCAGTACTTC. This encodes CASSSQREREQYF.

The chain combines TRBV10-3 with TRBJ1-2, with D uncertain. Germline CDR1 is ENHRY and CDR2 is SYGVKD. V was shortened by 6 bases and J by 4 bases, with 15 bases between the two germline ends. The CDR3 is 14 residues long. In DNA form, the CDR3 reads TGTGCCATCAGCGACGACATAGGTGGCTATGGCTACACCTTC. As protein: CAISDDIGGYGYTF.

V gene TRBV19 combines with J gene TRBJ2-5; D might be TRBD1 (5 bases). The CDR3 is 15 residues long. Trimming left V 4 bases short and J 5 bases short, with 17 bases between. Germline assignment: CDR1 LNHDA and CDR2 SQIVND (reference sequence). CDR3 amino acids: CASSRSQGTVETQYF. The CDR3 bases are TGTGCCAGTAGTAGGTCGCAGGGTACAGTGGAGACCCAGTACTTC.

The CDR3 protein is CASAVGGILRETQYF. The CDR3 nucleotides are TGTGCCAGCGCCGTGGGGGGGATCCTCCGGGAGACCCAGTACTTC. The chain carries TRBV27 and TRBJ2-5, with 7 bases that match TRBD2. The CDR3 loop spans 15 amino acids. V lost 8 bases and J lost 5; bases outside the gene matches: 14. The germline CDR1 and CDR2 sequences are MNHEY and SMNVEV (reference sequence).

This chain uses TRBV6-4 with TRBJ2-3; 11 positions match TRBD2. J lost 4 bases, V lost 4 bases, and 10 bases had no gene match. The V gene's germline CDR1 is MRHNA and CDR2 SNTAGT. This CDR3 is 17 amino acids long. This CDR3 is CASSGNYFSGRADTQYF. The CDR3 DNA is TGTGCCAGCAGTGGCAACTACTTTAGCGGGAGGGCAGATACGCAGTATTTT.

This clone was seen many times. This chain connects TRBV27 to TRBJ1-1; weak D call: TRBD1 (5 bases). This CDR3 comprises 16 residues. V lost 4 bases and J 7 bases, leaving 22 bases between the germline ends. Germline V CDR1 and CDR2: MNHEY, SMNVEV (reference sequence). CDR3 nucleotide sequence: TGTGCCAGCAGTTACTCCCGGGGGGGGAGAGGCAATGAAGCTTTCTTT. Protein product: CASSYSRGGRGNEAFF.

This clone was found once. The chain recombines TRBV9 with TRBJ2-7, with 9 bases matching TRBD2. There are 16 residues in the CDR3. V lost 2 bases and J lost 6; bases outside the gene matches: 12. Per the germline V gene, CDR1 is SGDLS and CDR2 is YYNGEE. The CDR3 region is CASSVGIGTSSLEQYF. The CDR3, as DNA: TGTGCCAGCAGCGTCGGTATCGGGACTAGCTCTCTCGAGCAGTACTTC.

The chain employs TRBV6-5 and TRBJ2-5, with TRBD2 as a possible D gene (6 bases). This CDR3 has 16 amino acids. Per germline, CDR1 MNHEY and CDR2 SVGAGI. V was cut by 0 bases and J by 2 bases, with 13 bases left in between. The CDR3 protein is CASSYSLRGLQETQYF. The CDR3 DNA is TGTGCCAGCAGTTACTCGTTGCGGGGTTTACAAGAGACCCAGTACTTC.

This rearrangement joins TRBV24-1 to TRBJ1-5; TRBD1 might be the D (6 bases). V lost 10 bases and J lost 4, with 10 bases in between. Germline loops: CDR1 KGHDR, CDR2 SFDVKD. CDR3 length equals 12 residues. In DNA, the CDR3 is TGTGCCACTTCACAGGGAAATCAGCCCCAGCATTTT. This gives the protein CATSQGNQPQHF.

This rearrangement joins TRBV7-9 to TRBJ2-5; 10 nucleotides line up with TRBD2. The CDR3 loop spans 17 amino acids. Germline V lookup: CDR1 SEHNR, CDR2 FQNEAQ (reference sequence). The V segment lost 1 base and the J segment 5 bases; nucleotides outside the gene matches: 10. CDR3 nucleotide sequence: TGTGCCAGCAGCTTAGAAATAGCGGCTAGCGGGGGTGAGACCCAGTACTTC. The encoded protein is CASSLEIAASGGETQYF.

The chain links TRBV19 to TRBJ1-5, with TRBD1 matching over 7 bases. Germline V gene sequence: CDR1 LNHDA, CDR2 SQIVND (reference sequence). The CDR3 sequence is 14 residues long. V dropped 3 bases and J dropped 6; count of bases not matched to a gene: 5. CDR3 DNA: TGTGCCAGTAGTATTCCGGGACAGATTCAGCCCCAGCATTTT. Its translation: CASSIPGQIQPQHF.

V and J are TRBV4-1 and TRBJ1-4; 7 bases line up with TRBD1. V was pared by 4 bases and J by 5 bases, with 4 bases of the junction left unmatched. The CDR3 loop spans 14 amino acids. Looked up from germline, CDR1 is MGHRA and CDR2 is YSYEKL. The CDR3 is CASSRGTDNEKLFF. DNA for the CDR3: TGCGCCAGCAGCCGTGGGACAGACAATGAAAAACTGTTTTTT.

The gene calls are TRBV30 and TRBJ2-5; possible D gene TRBD1, 5 bases. The germline gives CDR1 GTSNPN, CDR2 SVGIG (reference sequence). The CDR3 is 12 amino acids. The V end lost 3 bases, the J end lost 5 bases, and 10 bases lay between the germline ends. CDR3 loop: CAWRQGEETQYF. The CDR3, as DNA: TGTGCCTGGAGGCAGGGCGAGGAGACCCAGTACTTC.

The J gene is TRBJ2-1, the V gene TRBV7-8; 9 bases are shared with TRBD2. The V segment lost 8 bases and the J segment 7 bases; nucleotides outside the gene matches: 12. Germline CDR1 is SGHVS and CDR2 is FQNEAQ. The CDR3 runs 15 residues. In DNA form, the CDR3 reads TGTGCCAGCCTCCAGGGCGGGAGGGCCGGGAATGAGCAGTTCTTC. It is translated as CASLQGGRAGNEQFF.

The chain has TRBV7-8 and TRBJ2-7; D is unresolved. Germline V lookup: CDR1 SGHVS, CDR2 FQNEAQ. The CDR3 has 12 residues. V lost 0 bases and J lost 2, with 2 bases in between. The CDR3: CASSLAAYEQYF. CDR3 nucleotides: TGTGCCAGCAGCTTAGCCGCCTACGAGCAGTACTTC.

This clone was recorded once. The DNA of the CDR3 is TGTGCCAGTAGTATAGAGTCGGGGACAGCCGAGCAGTACTTC. Translating it yields CASSIESGTAEQYF. The chain recombines TRBV19 with TRBJ2-7, with 7 bases matching TRBD1. The CDR3 consists of 14 residues. Unmatched junction bases numbered 5, after V lost 0 bases and J lost 6 bases. In germline, CDR1 is LNHDA, CDR2 SQIVND (reference sequence).

The V and J genes are TRBV11-3 and TRBJ2-7; TRBD1 is a possible D gene (6 bases). The CDR3 runs 14 residues. CDR1 is SGHNT, CDR2 YENEEA, per germline. V was trimmed by 8 bases and J by 5 bases, leaving 19 bases between them. The DNA for the CDR3 is TGTGCCAGCCCCTCCACAGGGAAGGTGGACGAGCAGTACTTC. Translation: CASPSTGKVDEQYF.

There are a few counts of this clone. This sample also contains other DNA sequences that code for the same CDR3. The J gene is TRBJ1-5, the V gene TRBV30; tentatively, D is TRBD1 (6 bases). There are 12 residues in the CDR3. The V gene lost 2 bases and the J gene lost 4 bases, with 6 bases spanning the gap. Germline V gene sequence: CDR1 GTSNPN, CDR2 SVGIG (reference sequence). CDR3 DNA: TGTGCCTGGAGTACAGGGAATCAGCCCCAGCATTTT. It yields the protein CAWSTGNQPQHF.

The chain recombines TRBV29-1 with TRBJ2-1; a weak D match, TRBD2 (6 bases). The V end was cut by 2 bases, the J end by 3 bases, with 8 bases between. CDR1 is SQVTM, CDR2 ANQGSEA, per germline. The length of the CDR3 is 13 residues. CDR3 nucleotides: TGCAGCGTTGAAAGGCGGGACTACAATGAGCAGTTCTTC. Its protein product is CSVERRDYNEQFF.

The chain links TRBV25-1 to TRBJ2-1; D possibly corresponds to TRBD1 (6 bases). This CDR3 contains 16 residues. V dropped 3 bases and J dropped 0 bases, with 12 bases sitting between them. Germline CDR1 MGHDK, CDR2 SYGVNS. The CDR3 loop reads CASSDLQGSSYNEQFF. Here the CDR3 DNA reads TGTGCCAGCAGTGATCTTCAGGGGAGCTCCTACAATGAGCAGTTCTTC.

The chain couples TRBV12-3 or TRBV12-4 to TRBJ1-6, with D unclear. The CDR3 runs to 12 residues. The germline V and J ends were trimmed by 7 bases and 8 bases, with 9 bases remaining between them. The CDR3 DNA follows: TGTGCCAGCACCCGACGGGATTCACCCCTCCACTTT. It specifies CASTRRDSPLHF.

The J gene is TRBJ2-2, the V gene TRBV24-1, with a weak D call TRBD2 (5 bases). The CDR3 contains 15 residues. In germline, CDR1 is KGHDR, CDR2 SFDVKD. V gave up 4 bases and J gave up 1 base, with 9 bases separating them. CDR3: CATSDKSGNTGELFF. The CDR3 DNA is TGTGCCACCAGTGACAAGAGCGGGAACACCGGGGAGCTGTTTTTT.

This clone was seen a few times. As DNA, the CDR3 is TGTGCCAGCAGCTTAAGGCCCGGCGGGGAGACCCAGTACTTC. It translates to CASSLRPGGETQYF. This chain links TRBV7-3 with TRBJ2-5, with D perhaps matching TRBD2 (5 bases). V was clipped by 1 base and J by 5 bases, with 11 bases between them. Germline CDR1 and CDR2: SGHTA and FQGTGA. The CDR3 is 14 amino acids.

This chain connects TRBV15 to TRBJ1-2, with 8 bases matching TRBD1. CDR3 size: 14 residues. J was trimmed by 4 bases and V by 4 bases; bases with no gene match: 5. CDR1 and CDR2 (germline): LNHNV, YYDKDF (reference sequence). Here the CDR3 reads CATSTATGGYGYTF. The CDR3 DNA reads TGTGCCACCAGCACGGCCACAGGGGGCTATGGCTACACCTTC. Full variable domain (remainder filled in from reference TRBV15 and TRBJ1-2): DAMVIQNPRYQVTQFGKPVTLSCSQTLNHNVMYWYQQKSSQAPKLLFHYYDKDFNNEADTPDNFQSRRPNTSFCFLDIRSPGLGDTAMYLCATSTATGGYGYTFGSGTRLTVV.